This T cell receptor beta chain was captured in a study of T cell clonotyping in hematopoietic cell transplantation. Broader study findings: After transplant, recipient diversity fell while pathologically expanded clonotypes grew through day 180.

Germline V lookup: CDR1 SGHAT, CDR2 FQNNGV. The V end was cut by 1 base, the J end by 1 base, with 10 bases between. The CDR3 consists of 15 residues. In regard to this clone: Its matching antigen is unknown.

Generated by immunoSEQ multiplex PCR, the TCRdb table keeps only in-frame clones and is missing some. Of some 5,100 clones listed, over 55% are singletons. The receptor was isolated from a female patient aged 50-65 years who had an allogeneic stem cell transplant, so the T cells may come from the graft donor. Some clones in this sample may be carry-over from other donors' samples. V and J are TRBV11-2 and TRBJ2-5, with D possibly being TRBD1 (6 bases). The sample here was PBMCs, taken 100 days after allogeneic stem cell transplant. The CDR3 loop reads CASSLGDTAQETQYF. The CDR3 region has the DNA TGTGCCAGCAGCTTAGGGGACACGGCCCAAGAGACCCAGTACTTC.